This TCR beta chain appears in the sequencing data of a study of CD8+ T cells in alopecia areata. Treatment given: oral pan-JAK inhibitor, 5-10 mg twice daily. J was trimmed by 6 bases and V by 10 bases; bases with no gene match: 6. Germline CDR1 reads SEHNR; CDR2 reads FQNEAQ (reference sequence). CDR3 length: 11 residues. In each case, RNA was isolated and then reverse transcribed into cDNA as the sequencing template. TCRdb keeps only in-frame clones here, not all; method: immunoSEQ multiplex PCR. The sample records more than 110,000 clones, about 56% being singletons. V gene TRBV7-9 combines with J gene TRBJ2-7, with 7 bases lining up with TRBD1. The material was CD8+ T cells sorted from blood, obtained at week 4, from a patient treated with tofacitinib. This TCR was sampled from a human donor with alopecia areata. CDR3 DNA: TGTGCCACAGACAGGGCCGGCGAGCAGTACTTC. Translation: CATDRAGEQYF.